Sequencing of this T cell receptor beta chain was carried out in a study of CD8+ T cells in alopecia areata (dated by TCRdb to the late 2010s). With regard to the full study: Treated patients were enrolled in an open-label pilot trial of oral tofacitinib at 5 to 10 mg twice daily for moderate-to-severe alopecia areata. Patients received tofacitinib for 6 to 18 months and were then followed off drug for 6 months to check for delayed response and recurrence. In treated patients, disease severity was measured using the SALT score, which gives the percentage of scalp surface area affected. The study used high-throughput TCRbeta sequencing to examine T cell clonal expansion in alopecia areata, in both the C3H/HeJ mouse model and human patients. In humans, TCRbeta sequencing was performed on scalp tissue and on sorted CD4+ and CD8+ peripheral blood T cells from healthy controls and from patients with patchy or totalis/universalis alopecia areata. Tofacitinib-treated patients had biopsies at baseline and at 4 and 24 weeks of treatment, with a later scalp biopsy in several patients. Scalp clonality was compared across normal scalp (n=4), patchy alopecia areata scalp (n=8), and alopecia totalis/universalis scalp (n=8). RNA was obtained with the PAXgene miRNA kit for fixed scalp, the miRNeasy kit for PBMCs, and the RNeasy kit for mouse skin. TCRbeta CDR3 regions were amplified by immunoSEQ multiplex PCR using 35 Vbeta forward and 13 Jbeta reverse primers. General findings and caveats noted by the study authors: With tofacitinib, both scalp clonality and the number of expanded CD8+ clones among the top 100 scalp clones went down significantly. TCR sequences shared between patients were less clear than in mice, possibly partly because of HLA diversity in the patient population. Many expanded lesional clones persisted in scalp and blood during tofacitinib treatment, which may partly explain relapse after stopping treatment. Because the treated cohort was small and included a single nonresponder, larger studies are needed to assess links between baseline CD8+ expansion and response. Scalp TCR repertoire analysis is complicated because resident alphabeta T cells in normal human skin are also sequenced, whereas mouse skin is dominated by gammadelta T cells. Compared with normal scalp, lesional scalp, particularly in alopecia totalis/universalis, had higher clonality and more expanded CD8+ clones, which suggests antigenic drive.

The germline V gene specifies SQVTM as CDR1 and ANQGSEA as CDR2. The CDR3 goes from the cysteine to the phenylalanine over 15 residues. CDR3 DNA only is kept here, 45 bases in frame from base 1. After removal of 6 bases from V and 2 bases from J, the junction retains 11 bases not matched to a gene. Library creation used the immunoSEQ multiplex PCR assay. For TCR sequencing, RNA was extracted from every sample and reverse transcribed into cDNA to serve as template. SuperScript III was used for first-strand cDNA synthesis, primed with a 2:1 mix of oligo-dT and random hexamers. A synthetic immune receptor repertoire was used to assess amplification bias, and residual bias was removed computationally. Under the source paper's analysis protocol: Raw reads were preprocessed for error removal, and CDR3 was defined according to IMGT conventions as running from the conserved cysteine to phenylalanine. Clonality was calculated as 1 minus Shannon entropy normalized by log2 of the number of productive unique TCRs. Whether scalp clones were CD4 or CD8 was inferred by matching scalp TCRbeta sequences against CD4 and CD8 repertoires sorted from blood. In TCRdb, the immuneACCESS table is reduced to in-frame sequences with V and J assigned. These tables do not hold every clone; where another copy was compared, an unresolved V gene accounts for under half, and the others remain unexplained. For V, J and clone size, that table is used; D and trimming come from the DNA. The sample records about 180,000 clones, about 61% of which are singletons. The top ten clones comprise roughly 17% of the sample.

As concerns this clone: The clone's antigen remains unknown. No base-level quality is on record; no much larger clone is a single base apart.

The treatment or condition label on this specimen signifies: oral pan-JAK inhibitor, 5-10 mg twice daily. Lesional scalp punch biopsies and peripheral blood were obtained from alopecia areata patients. PBMCs were isolated by density centrifugation and stained for CD3, CD4 and CD8, after which CD4+ and CD8+ T cells were sorted on a FACSAria. The specimen was CD4+ T cells sorted from blood, collected at approximately week 60, from a patient treated with tofacitinib. The chain couples TRBV29-1 to TRBJ1-1; TRBD1 matches 8 bases in the middle. This TCR was recovered from a human donor with alopecia areata. The nucleotides are TGCAGCGTAGCTAAAAACAGGGGGATAAACACTGAAGCTTTCTTT. This yields the protein CSVAKNRGINTEAFF. The full variable domain, with segments outside the CDR3 supplied by the reference TRBV29-1 and TRBJ1-1 proteins, appears as SAVISQKPSRDICQRGTSLTIQCQVDSQVTMMFWYRQQPGQSLTLIATANQGSEATYESGFVIDKFPISRPNLTFSTLTVSNMSPEDSSIYLCSVAKNRGINTEAFFGQGTRLTVV.